This TCR beta chain was retrieved from a study of identical twins. The study's findings and limits: For out-of-frame alpha sequences shared by twins, low generation probability was in excess.

As regards this clonotype: Its antigen is unknown.

This CDR3 contains 14 residues. The germline V gene has CDR1 SGDLS and CDR2 YYNGEE. The V and J ends lost 1 base and 3 bases respectively, with 11 bases between them. TCRdb recomputed calls from the 5' RACE reads with MiXCR, one row per CDR3 protein. The table has 250,000 or so distinct CDR3 sequences, around 8.3% seen once. A further study also used this sample, focusing on yellow fever vaccine responses in identical twins.

The V gene is TRBV9, the J gene TRBJ2-7; D might be TRBD2 (5 bases). This TCR was sampled from a woman between 18 and 29 years old in good health. The sample comprised CD8+ T cells sorted from blood. The CDR3 sequence is CASSVFGDLYEQYF. CDR3 nucleotide sequence: TGTGCCAGCAGCGTATTCGGGGATCTCTACGAGCAGTACTTC.